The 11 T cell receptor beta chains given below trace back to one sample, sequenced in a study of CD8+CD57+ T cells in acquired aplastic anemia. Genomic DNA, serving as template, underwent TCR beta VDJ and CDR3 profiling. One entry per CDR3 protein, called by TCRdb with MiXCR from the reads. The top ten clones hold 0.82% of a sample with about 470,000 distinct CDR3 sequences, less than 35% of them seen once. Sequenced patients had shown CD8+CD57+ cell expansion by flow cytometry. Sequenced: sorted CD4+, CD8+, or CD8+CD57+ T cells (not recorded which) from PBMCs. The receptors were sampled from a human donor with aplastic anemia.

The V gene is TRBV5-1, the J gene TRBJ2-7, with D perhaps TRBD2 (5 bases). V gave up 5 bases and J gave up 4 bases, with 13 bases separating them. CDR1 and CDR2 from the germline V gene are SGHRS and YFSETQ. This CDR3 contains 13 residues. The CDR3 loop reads CASRSGERYEQYF. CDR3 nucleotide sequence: TGCGCCAGCAGAAGTGGGGAGCGATACGAGCAGTACTTC.

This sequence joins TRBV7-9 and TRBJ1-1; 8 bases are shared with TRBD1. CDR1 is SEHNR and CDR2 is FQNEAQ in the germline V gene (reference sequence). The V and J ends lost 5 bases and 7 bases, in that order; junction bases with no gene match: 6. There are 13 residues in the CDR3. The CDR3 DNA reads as TGTGCCAGCAGCCCAGGGGGCATTGATGAAGCTTTCTTT. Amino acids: CASSPGGIDEAFF.

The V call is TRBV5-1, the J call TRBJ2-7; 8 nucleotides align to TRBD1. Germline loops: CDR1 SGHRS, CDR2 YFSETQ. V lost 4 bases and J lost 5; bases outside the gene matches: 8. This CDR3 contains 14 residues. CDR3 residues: CASSLPGQVNEQYF. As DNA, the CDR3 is TGCGCCAGCAGCCTCCCGGGACAGGTAAACGAGCAGTACTTC.

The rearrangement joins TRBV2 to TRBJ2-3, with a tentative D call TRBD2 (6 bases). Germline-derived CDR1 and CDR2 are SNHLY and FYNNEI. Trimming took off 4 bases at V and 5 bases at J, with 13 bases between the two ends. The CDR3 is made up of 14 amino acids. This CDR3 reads CASSGGGVLDTQYF. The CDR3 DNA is TGTGCCAGCAGTGGCGGCGGGGTGTTAGATACGCAGTATTTT.

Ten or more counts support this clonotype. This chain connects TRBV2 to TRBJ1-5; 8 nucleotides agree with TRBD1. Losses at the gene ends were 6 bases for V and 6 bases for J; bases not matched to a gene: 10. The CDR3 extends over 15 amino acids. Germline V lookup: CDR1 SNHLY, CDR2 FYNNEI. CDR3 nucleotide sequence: TGTGCCAGCAGGGTTGACAGGGGAGATGGTCAGCCCCAGCATTTT. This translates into CASRVDRGDGQPQHF.

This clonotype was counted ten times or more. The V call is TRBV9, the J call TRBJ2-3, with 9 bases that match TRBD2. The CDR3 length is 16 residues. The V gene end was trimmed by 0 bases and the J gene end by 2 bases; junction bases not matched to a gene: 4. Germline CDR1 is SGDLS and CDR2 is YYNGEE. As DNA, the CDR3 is TGTGCCAGCAGCGTAGCTAGCGGGGATAACACAGATACGCAGTATTTT. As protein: CASSVASGDNTDTQYF.

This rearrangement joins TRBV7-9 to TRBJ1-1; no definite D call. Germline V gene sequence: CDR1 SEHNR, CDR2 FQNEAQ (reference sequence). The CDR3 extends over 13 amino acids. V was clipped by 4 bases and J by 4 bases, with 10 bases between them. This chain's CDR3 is CASSSTVSTEAFF. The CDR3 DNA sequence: TGTGCCAGCAGCTCGACGGTGAGCACTGAAGCTTTCTTT.

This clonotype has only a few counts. The CDR3 spells CAWSVRRGDNSPLHF. The CDR3 coding sequence is TGTGCCTGGAGTGTACGTAGGGGGGACAATTCACCCCTCCACTTT. The gene calls are TRBV30 and TRBJ1-6, with D possibly matching TRBD1 (6 bases). Trimming removed 0 bases at V and 7 bases at J, with 13 bases between. CDR3 size: 15 residues. Germline CDR1 and CDR2: GTSNPN and SVGIG (reference sequence).

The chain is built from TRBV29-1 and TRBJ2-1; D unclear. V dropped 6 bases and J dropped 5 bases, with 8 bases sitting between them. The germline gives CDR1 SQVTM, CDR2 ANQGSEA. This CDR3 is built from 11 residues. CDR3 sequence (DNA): TGCAGCGTGGACGAAAACAATGAGCAGTTCTTC. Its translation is CSVDENNEQFF.

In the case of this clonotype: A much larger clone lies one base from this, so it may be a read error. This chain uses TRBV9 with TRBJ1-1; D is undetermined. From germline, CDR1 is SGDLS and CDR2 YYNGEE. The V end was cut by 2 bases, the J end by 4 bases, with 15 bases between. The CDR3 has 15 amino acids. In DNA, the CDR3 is TGTGCCAGCAGCGTCGAGCCCGGGCGTGCCACTGAAGCTTTCTTT. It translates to CASSVEPGRATEAFF.

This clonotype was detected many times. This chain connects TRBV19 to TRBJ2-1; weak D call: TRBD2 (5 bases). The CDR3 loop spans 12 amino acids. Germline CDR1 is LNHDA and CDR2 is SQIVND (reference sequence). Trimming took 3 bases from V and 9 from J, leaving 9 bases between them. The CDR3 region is CASSIGGGEQFF. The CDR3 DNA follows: TGTGCCAGTAGTATTGGAGGAGGTGAGCAGTTCTTC. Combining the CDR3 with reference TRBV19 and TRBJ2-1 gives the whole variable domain DGGITQSPKYLFRKEGQNVTLSCEQNLNHDAMYWYRQDPGQGLRLIYYSQIVNDFQKGDIAEGYSVSREKKESFPLTVTSAQKNPTAFYLCASSIGGGEQFFGPGTRLTVL.